This T cell receptor beta chain stems from a study of cytomegalovirus exposure and HLA in healthy donors (dated by TCRdb to about 2017). About the investigation overall: According to an earlier analysis of 450 to 650 of the donors, roughly 180 million T cells yielded 120 million or so unique TCR beta sequences and about 300 Gb of sequence data. HLA typing included class I and class II loci at four-digit resolution. Of the roughly 400 genotyped donors, less than 90% were placed in the genetic ancestry cluster associated with self-reported Caucasian donors. In a later analysis, previously published TCR beta repertoires from 550 to 750 donors were re-analyzed and high-resolution HLA genotyping was added so that TCR occurrence patterns could be studied. Donor age, sex, ethnicity and CMV serostatus were compiled alongside the repertoire data. Typing coverage varied by locus: about 629-630 donors for A, B, C, DRB1 and DQB1; roughly 510 for DQA1; around 610 for DPA1; approximately 490 for DPB1. A separate validation cohort of roughly 130 different subjects was used in addition to the roughly 700-subject first cohort. A later genetic analysis used genome-wide SNP genotypes for about three fifths of the 666 donors, treating that subset as a discovery cohort. Across about 370 genotyped donors of the cohort, an average of approximately 200,000 unique TCR beta nucleotide sequences per donor were sequenced, and approximately 17% of those sequences were non-productive. In an earlier analysis of roughly 540 of the donors, high-throughput TCR beta sequencing was used to judge whether each TCR beta V gene segment behaved as functional or pseudogenic. Every repertoire in the discovery cohort had been generated on one and the same sequencing platform. An early release covering roughly 600 HLA-typed donors comprised around 300 gigabases of sequencing data and roughly 85 million unique TCR sequences. About five DR-DQ haplotypes were treated as single units for association and clustering because of strong linkage in the cohort. The study combined high-throughput TCR immunosequencing, statistical association of individual TCRs with disease status, and machine learning to predict cytomegalovirus infection status. The study aimed to test whether cataloging public T cell receptors could reveal signatures of past pathogen exposure. Rather than drawing on any new phenotypic data, the later analysis identified candidate immune exposures from TCR beta sequences and the way those sequences occurred across donors. The T cell repertoires of several hundred subjects were profiled by immunosequencing and related to cytomegalovirus serostatus.

This clone is a singleton in its sample. Its antigen is not yet known. The sample holds no much larger clone one base away, and base qualities are not on file. Overall results and qualifications from the work: The earlier analysis of about 600 of the donors excluded fewer than 20 rarely observed V segments, including chromosome 9 orphons, because counts were too low. In a later analysis, the rate of TCR association differed among HLA loci, with DRB1 alleles having the most associated TCRs and HLA-C alleles having the fewest. A later genetic analysis reported fewer N-insertions in productive TCRs among donors in an Asian-associated ancestry cluster than the 666-donor mean. Most TCR sequences were seen in very few donors, while some public TCRs were found in many individuals. The presence/absence analyses assumed that sequencing depth was roughly uniform across donors, and that assumption may not be true. A later analysis associated some 17,000 TCR beta sequences with specific HLA alleles at a false discovery rate of 0.05. An association between a missense DCLRE1C variant and V-gene and J-gene trimming of TCR beta chains was found in a later genetic analysis and replicated in an independent cohort. A group of highly shared sequence variants was considered likely to be a technical artifact of the sequencing pipeline. Some IMGT-functional V segments, including TRBV6-2 and TRBV6-3, could not be told apart with the 87-base-pair reads, so those segments were excluded. In a later analysis, most CMV-associated TCR beta chains were found to appear HLA-restricted, with HLA associations seemingly driven largely by CMV exposure. Because HLA typing was unavailable for some donors at each locus, only the typed subset was used in association tests. A total of 150 to 200 TCR beta chains were listed by the study as associated with cytomegalovirus. When HLA alleles, especially DR and DQ, strongly co-occurred, TCR associations were difficult to assign to individual alleles. Correlated functional status among segregating V segments might be attributable to linkage disequilibrium, but an unknown experimental factor could not be ruled out. It was suggested by the authors that the approach could potentially be generalized to other disease states and immunological phenotypes. Three of the identified cytomegalovirus-associated TCR beta chains were confirmed in vitro to be specific for cytomegalovirus antigens. The classifier was reported to diagnose cytomegalovirus status with high specificity and sensitivity in both the original cohort and the validation cohort. The only immune exposure information available for the cohort was CMV serostatus. In a later analysis, several top co-occurrence clusters were reported to appear linked to parvovirus B19, influenza, CMV and Epstein-Barr virus. In an earlier analysis of over 550 of the donors, most TCR beta V segments were observed in productive rearrangements about 87% or about 30% of the time, broadly matching IMGT annotations. In this cohort, only TCR beta chains were sequenced, and detectable features were limited by the absence of alpha or paired-chain data. Compared with equally common non-associated chains, HLA-associated TCR beta chains in a later analysis were more clonally expanded and had lower generation probabilities. A further reported finding was that TCR beta sequences accurately predicted the HLA-A and HLA-B alleles for most subjects in the first cohort.

Libraries were prepared through the immunoSEQ multiplex PCR assay. A mixture of 60 forward primers for TCR Vbeta segments and 13 reverse primers for TCR Jbeta segments was used in the multiplex PCR. The CDR3 region of rearranged TCR beta genes was amplified from genomic DNA by a multiplex PCR assay. The Illumina HiSeq System was used to sequence the amplified TCR beta libraries as 87-base-pair reads. Processing in the source paper ran as follows. In a later analysis, some 80 million unique TCR beta chains were counted across the 500 to 850 repertoires, and roughly 11 million of these chains were shared by at least two donors. A nearest-neighbor algorithm error-corrected the raw reads and collapsed the reads into unique sequences, merging closely related sequences to remove PCR and sequencing errors. To assign V, D and J gene segments, CDR3 sequences were aligned to IMGT reference sequences. For a sequence to be retained, a match of at least six nucleotides was required to both a V gene segment and a J gene segment. A rearrangement counted as productive if the CDR3 had no stop codons and remained in frame with V and J, and every other rearrangement counted as non-productive. Following IMGT convention, CDR3 was defined as the stretch from the second conserved V-encoded cysteine up to the conserved J-encoded phenylalanine. The earlier analysis of roughly 590 of the donors excluded any sequence lacking an unambiguous match to a single V gene segment. An earlier analysis of just under 600 of the donors called V segments functional above 56.7% productive rearrangements and segregating when the between-donor standard deviation exceeded 5%. To diagnose cytomegalovirus status from the catalog of TCR beta chain sequences, a statistical classification framework was built. In a later analysis, TCR nucleotide sequences were compared against IMGT/GENE-DB human TR gene sequences so that V and J genes could be assigned. In a later analysis, CDR3 sequences and most-parsimonious VDJ recombination scenarios were assigned using the TCRdist pipeline. In a later analysis, each TCR beta chain was defined by its CDR3 amino acid sequence together with its V-gene family, and reads lacking a unique V-gene family were excluded. In a later analysis, 450 to 600 highly shared, low-generation-probability nucleotide sequences were removed to address suspected cross-contamination and a sequencing artifact. In a later analysis, a clonal expansion index was calculated for each public chain from normalized within-repertoire ranks of inferred template counts. In a later analysis, generation probabilities were computed with a VDJ recombination model fitted to out-of-frame rearrangements, and the resulting probabilities were checked against IGoR. Hypergeometric tests were used in a later analysis to score TCR-TCR, TCR-HLA and TCR-CMV co-occurrence, with a repertoire-size bias correction applied to the TCR pairs. A later analysis estimated false discovery rates by permuting HLA or CMV assignments 20 times. A later analysis grouped co-occurring TCRs with DBSCAN, adding TCRdist sequence similarity when clustering within HLA-allele-positive subsets. For co-occurrence clustering, repertoires with fewer than 30,000 or more than 120,000 public chains were excluded, along with five or six repertoires with anomalous nucleotide sharing. Sourced from immuneACCESS, this table was stored by TCRdb with only in-frame sequences that have V and J called. A share of the clones is absent; for the studies checked, an unresolved V gene accounts for under half, and the remainder has no known explanation. Clone size and the V and J calls come from that table; the DNA yielded D and trimming. This sample comprises about 130,000 clones, 82% of them detected only once. Jointly, the top ten make up over 9% of the sample.

In total, just over 650 healthy bone marrow donors made up the cohort. Cohort members were all nominally healthy when sampled, although unrecorded immune exposures were likely present. The donor was CMV seropositive and belonged to the group of 250 to 300 seropositive cohort members. A peripheral blood sample was collected from each donor, and TCR beta sequencing was performed on peripheral blood mononuclear cells. The Qiagen DNeasy Blood Extraction Kit was used to extract genomic DNA from the blood cell samples. CDR1 and CDR2 were assigned from the germline V gene as SGDLS and YYNGEE. The CDR3 measures 14 amino acids from cysteine to phenylalanine. Left in the record is the CDR3 DNA by itself, 42 bases read in frame from the first base. V loses 3 bases of germline sequence and J loses 4 bases, and the interval between the two ends is 11 bases.

Sequencing was carried out using PBMCs. The TCR sequence derives from a male donor in good health and CMV-seropositive. The chain employs TRBV9 and TRBJ1-3; the D gene lacks a confident call. CDR3 reads: CASSALQYGNTIYF. The DNA sequence is given as TGTGCCAGCAGCGCCCTACAGTACGGAAACACCATATATTTT.